The 20 T cell receptor beta chains in this list originate from one sample, sequenced in a study of cytomegalovirus exposure and HLA in healthy donors. PCR was performed using 60 Vbeta and 13 Jbeta primers. Clones were sequenced by immunoSEQ multiplex PCR, and TCRdb holds only the in-frame ones, with some missing. The repertoire consists of 100,000 or so clones, with 80% to 85% occurring once and the leading ten covering approximately 7.2%. Material: PBMCs. These receptors were obtained from a man younger than 45 in good health and CMV-seropositive.

The chain joins TRBV28 to TRBJ1-5, with unresolved D. The CDR3 loop spans 12 amino acids. The V end was cut by 6 bases, the J end by 11 bases, with 14 bases between. Per the germline V gene, CDR1 is MDHEN and CDR2 is SYDVKM. The CDR3 DNA is TGTGCCAGCAGGCCCCCGGTCGGTGCCCAGCATTTT. It translates to CASRPPVGAQHF.

This clone turned up a few times. The chain employs TRBV29-1 and TRBJ2-3; TRBD2 is a possible D gene (6 bases). The length of the CDR3 is 14 residues. The V gene lost 6 bases and the J gene lost 3 bases, with 16 bases spanning the gap. CDR1 SQVTM and CDR2 ANQGSEA come from the germline V gene. CDR3 protein: CSVDSGRKTDTQYF. The CDR3 region has the DNA TGCAGCGTGGATAGTGGGAGGAAGACAGATACGCAGTATTTT.

V gene TRBV29-1 combines with J gene TRBJ2-3; 10 bases are a match to TRBD1. V dropped 7 bases and J dropped 4; count of bases not matched to a gene: 5. The CDR3 consists of 13 residues. Germline CDR1 SQVTM, CDR2 ANQGSEA. The CDR3 DNA is TGCAGCGCGGACAGGGGGGTTTCAGATACGCAGTATTTT. Protein sequence: CSADRGVSDTQYF.

The CDR3 reads CASSEVEETQYF. The CDR3 bases are TGTGCCAGCAGTGAGGTGGAGGAGACCCAGTACTTC. The J gene is TRBJ2-5, the V gene TRBV2; D unresolved. The CDR3 has 12 residues. Germline CDR1 reads SNHLY; CDR2 reads FYNNEI. V lost 3 bases and J lost 5, with 7 bases in between.

The rearrangement uses TRBV6-5 and TRBJ2-1, with D unresolved. V shed 2 bases and J shed 0 bases, with 5 bases lying between them. This CDR3 spans 14 amino acids. Per the germline V gene, CDR1 is MNHEY and CDR2 is SVGAGI. CDR3 nucleotides: TGTGCCAGCAGTTACCGCAGCTCCTACAATGAGCAGTTCTTC. This encodes CASSYRSSYNEQFF.

CDR3 nucleotides: TGTGCCAGCAGGGGGGGGGACGTAGCAACTAATGAAAAACTGTTTTTT. It encodes CASRGGDVATNEKLFF. The J gene is TRBJ1-4, the V gene TRBV7-9, with D maybe TRBD1 (5 bases). The CDR3 totals 16 residues. The germline V gene has CDR1 SEHNR and CDR2 FQNEAQ (reference sequence). V lost 6 bases and J 0 bases, leaving 14 bases between the germline ends.

The DNA of the CDR3 is TGTGCCAACCCGGAAGGGGGCCACTCTGGAAACACCATATATTTT. This translates into CANPEGGHSGNTIYF. The gene calls are TRBV6-1 and TRBJ1-3; TRBD1 agrees at 7 bases. Germline V CDR1 and CDR2: MNHNS, SASEGT. The CDR3 covers 15 residues. Trimming took 10 bases from V and 0 from J; bases not matched to a gene: 9.

A note on this clone: This specimen includes other DNA sequences encoding the same CDR3. The chain is built from TRBV7-2 and TRBJ2-7; D gene unclear. CDR1 and CDR2 from the germline V gene are SGHTA and FQGNSA. The V end lost 1 base, the J end lost 3 bases, and 7 bases lay between the germline ends. CDR3 length equals 13 residues. CDR3 DNA sequence: TGTGCCAGCAGCTTAGGACCGGGCTACGAGCAGTACTTC. Translating gives CASSLGPGYEQYF.

The CDR3 is CASSGPSNADTQYF. In DNA, the CDR3 is TGCGCCAGCAGTGGGCCTAGCAATGCAGATACGCAGTATTTT. The V and J genes are TRBV5-1 and TRBJ2-3; D might be TRBD2 (5 bases). The length of the CDR3 is 14 residues. V gave up 5 bases and J gave up 4 bases, with 14 bases separating them. The V gene's germline CDR1 is SGHRS and CDR2 YFSETQ.

The V call is TRBV4-3, the J call TRBJ1-2; D gene uncertain. The germline V and J ends were trimmed by 0 bases and 4 bases, with 15 bases remaining between them. CDR3 length: 16 amino acids. Germline V gives CDR1 LGHNA, CDR2 YSLEER. CDR3 nucleotide sequence: TGCGCCAGCAGCCAAGATCTTATTCCTACTCGCTATGGCTACACCTTC. Translated, it gives CASSQDLIPTRYGYTF.

The chain uses TRBV30 and TRBJ2-3; TRBD2 matches 13 bases. After removal of 4 bases from V and 0 bases from J, the junction contained 4 bases not matched to a gene. Germline-derived CDR1 and CDR2 are GTSNPN and SVGIG (reference sequence). The length of the CDR3 is 16 residues. The CDR3 loop reads CAWTGLAGASTDTQYF. As DNA, the CDR3 is TGTGCCTGGACAGGACTAGCGGGGGCTAGCACAGATACGCAGTATTTT.

This chain uses TRBV11-3 with TRBJ2-1; 8 positions match TRBD2. The J segment lost 7 bases and the V segment lost 5 bases, leaving 7 bases of the junction unmatched. The V gene's germline CDR1 is SGHNT and CDR2 YENEEA. The CDR3 loop spans 14 amino acids. The CDR3 loop is CASSPGGARNEQFF. The CDR3 bases are TGTGCCAGCAGCCCCGGGGGGGCGCGAAATGAGCAGTTCTTC.

The chain carries TRBV7-2 and TRBJ2-7, with a possible D match to TRBD1 (6 bases). Trimming cost V 5 bases and J 4 bases, with 15 bases left between them. The germline V gene has CDR1 SGHTA and CDR2 FQGNSA. This CDR3 contains 14 residues. CDR3 DNA: TGTGCCAGCAGCCCTAGGGACACGGGGTACGAGCAGTACTTC. Amino acid sequence: CASSPRDTGYEQYF.

The chain uses TRBV6-5 and TRBJ2-5, with a possible D match to TRBD2 (5 bases). Germline loops: CDR1 MNHEY, CDR2 SVGAGI. The V end lost 6 bases, the J end lost 5 bases, and 13 bases lay between the germline ends. CDR3 length equals 13 residues. CDR3 bases: TGTGCCAGCAGCCGGACTTTCCTCGAGACCCAGTACTTC. Residues: CASSRTFLETQYF.

V gene TRBV27 combines with J gene TRBJ2-2; 10 bases fit TRBD1. Germline V gene data show CDR1 as MNHEY and CDR2 as SMNVEV (reference sequence). The CDR3 runs 16 residues. V shed 0 bases, J shed 7 bases, and the junction held 5 bases outside the gene matches. DNA for the CDR3: TGTGCCAGCAGTTTATCGTTCGGACAGGGGGTCGGGGAGCTGTTTTTT. As protein: CASSLSFGQGVGELFF.

The chain employs TRBV7-9 and TRBJ2-7; no clear D. The CDR3 is 15 amino acids. V was pared by 6 bases and J by 3 bases, with 18 bases between. From germline, CDR1 is SEHNR and CDR2 FQNEAQ (reference sequence). The CDR3 reads CASSPPGQSYYEQYF. CDR3 DNA sequence: TGTGCCAGCAGTCCCCCTGGCCAGTCTTACTACGAGCAGTACTTC.

The chain combines TRBV9 with TRBJ1-1; D gene uncertain. V was shortened by 3 bases and J by 5 bases, with 17 bases between the two germline ends. CDR1 and CDR2 (germline): SGDLS, YYNGEE. The CDR3 totals 15 residues. Written as DNA, the CDR3 is TGTGCCAGCAGCGATCGGGCGGATGGGAGGACTGAAGCTTTCTTT. Its protein is CASSDRADGRTEAFF.

The rearrangement joins TRBV7-9 to TRBJ2-3; 11 positions agree with TRBD2. CDR3 length: 17 residues. The germline V gene encodes CDR1 SEHNR and CDR2 FQNEAQ (reference sequence). V dropped 1 base and J dropped 0; count of bases not matched to a gene: 3. CDR3: CASSLVAGGKSTDTQYF. In nucleotides, the CDR3 is TGTGCCAGCAGCTTAGTAGCGGGGGGGAAAAGCACAGATACGCAGTATTTT.

CDR3: CASLLAEVYEQYF. CDR3 DNA sequence: TGTGCCAGCCTACTAGCGGAGGTCTACGAGCAGTACTTC. This chain connects TRBV6-4 to TRBJ2-7; 8 bases map to TRBD2. The junction had 6 bases not matched to a gene; V was cut back by 8 bases and J by 3 bases. There are 13 residues in the CDR3. Germline CDR1 and CDR2: MRHNA and SNTAGT.

The V call is TRBV6-5, the J call TRBJ1-1; D might be TRBD1 (6 bases). The V end lost 7 bases, the J end lost 6 bases, and 15 bases lay between the germline ends. Looked up from germline, CDR1 is MNHEY and CDR2 is SVGAGI. CDR3 length equals 13 residues. The DNA for the CDR3 is TGTGCCAGCAATAATCCAGGGGTCGCTGAAGCTTTCTTT. Translated, it gives CASNNPGVAEAFF.